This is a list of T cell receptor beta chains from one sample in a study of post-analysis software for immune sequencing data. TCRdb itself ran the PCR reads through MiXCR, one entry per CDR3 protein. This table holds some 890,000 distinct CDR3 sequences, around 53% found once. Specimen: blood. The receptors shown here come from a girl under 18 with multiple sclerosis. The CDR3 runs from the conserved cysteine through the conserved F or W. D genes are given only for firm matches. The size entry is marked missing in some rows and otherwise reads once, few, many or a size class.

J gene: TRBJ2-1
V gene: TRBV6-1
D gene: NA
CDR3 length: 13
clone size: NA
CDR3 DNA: TGTGCCAACTCCGGGACAACTTACAATGAGCAGTTCTTC
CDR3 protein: CANSGTTYNEQFF

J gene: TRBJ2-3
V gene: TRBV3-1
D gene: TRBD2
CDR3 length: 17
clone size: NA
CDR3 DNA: TGTGCCAGCAGCCAACGGACTAGCGGGGGCCGCACAGATACGCAGTATTTT
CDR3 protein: CASSQRTSGGRTDTQYF

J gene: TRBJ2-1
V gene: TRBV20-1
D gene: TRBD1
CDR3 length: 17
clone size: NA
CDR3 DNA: TGCAGTGCTAGAGATCCCCTCCCGGGGACAGGGTTGGCTGAGCAGTTCTTC
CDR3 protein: CSARDPLPGTGLAEQFF

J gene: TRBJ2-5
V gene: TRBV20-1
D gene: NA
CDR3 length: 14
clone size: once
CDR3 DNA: TGCAGTGCTAGAGTGTTAGCGGTCCAAGAGACCCAGTACTTC
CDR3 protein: CSARVLAVQETQYF

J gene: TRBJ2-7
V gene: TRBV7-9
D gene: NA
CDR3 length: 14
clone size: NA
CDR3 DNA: TGTGCCAGCAGCTTAGTAGTGAACCCCTACGAGCAGTACTTC
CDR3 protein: CASSLVVNPYEQYF

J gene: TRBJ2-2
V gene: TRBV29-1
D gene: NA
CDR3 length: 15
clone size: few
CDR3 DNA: TGCAGCGTTGAAACCATGGAGCAGAACACCGGGGAGCTGTTTTTT
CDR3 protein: CSVETMEQNTGELFF

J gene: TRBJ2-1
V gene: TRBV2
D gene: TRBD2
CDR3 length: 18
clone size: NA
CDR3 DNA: TGTGCCAGCAGTGAAGCTGCGAGGACTAGCGGGAGTTTCAGTGAGCAGTTCTTC
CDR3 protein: CASSEAARTSGSFSEQFF

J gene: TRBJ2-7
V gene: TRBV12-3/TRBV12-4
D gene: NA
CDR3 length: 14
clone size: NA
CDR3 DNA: TGTGCCAGCAAATCATTACAGGGACCACGGGAGCAGTACTTC
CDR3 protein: CASKSLQGPREQYF

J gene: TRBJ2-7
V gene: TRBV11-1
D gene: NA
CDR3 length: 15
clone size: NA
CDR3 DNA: TGTGCCAGCAGCTTGTACCGGGAGATGATACACGAGCAGTACTTC
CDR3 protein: CASSLYREMIHEQYF

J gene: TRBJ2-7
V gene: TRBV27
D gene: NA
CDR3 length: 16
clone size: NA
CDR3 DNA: TGTGCCAGCAGTTTATTCAGGACGGCGGCCTCCTACGAGCAGTACTTC
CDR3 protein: CASSLFRTAASYEQYF

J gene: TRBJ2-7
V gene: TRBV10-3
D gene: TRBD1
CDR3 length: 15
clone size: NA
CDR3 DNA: TGTGCCATCAGTGAGTCCGGGACAGGCTTTTTCGAGCAGTACTTC
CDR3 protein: CAISESGTGFFEQYF

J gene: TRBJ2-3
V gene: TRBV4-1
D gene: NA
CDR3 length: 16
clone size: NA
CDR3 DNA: TGCGCCAGCAGCCAGGAGCTCAGGGGAGTGACAGATACGCAGTATTTT
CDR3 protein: CASSQELRGVTDTQYF

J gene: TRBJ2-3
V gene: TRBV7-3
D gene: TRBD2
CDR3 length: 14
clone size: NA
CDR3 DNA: TGTGCCAGCAAACTAGCGGCCCGGACAGATACGCAGTATTTT
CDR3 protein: CASKLAARTDTQYF

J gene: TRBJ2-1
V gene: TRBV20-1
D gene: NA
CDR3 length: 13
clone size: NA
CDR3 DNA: TGCAGTGCGGGGCTAGCGCCCCGGAATGAGCAGTTCTTC
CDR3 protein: CSAGLAPRNEQFF

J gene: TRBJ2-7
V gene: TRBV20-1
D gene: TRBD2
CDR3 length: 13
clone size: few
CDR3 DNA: TGCAGTGCAACTAGCGGGAGCTTCTACGAGCAGTACTTC
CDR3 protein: CSATSGSFYEQYF

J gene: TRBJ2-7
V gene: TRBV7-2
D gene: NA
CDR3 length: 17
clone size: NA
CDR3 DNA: TGTGCCAGCAGCTTCCTACCGGGACAACAGACTACCTACGAGCAGTACTTC
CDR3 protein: CASSFLPGQQTTYEQYF

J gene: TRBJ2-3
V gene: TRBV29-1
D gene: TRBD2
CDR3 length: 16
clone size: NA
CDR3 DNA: TGCAGCGTTTACAGTCCCCAGCGGGGGGGCCAAAGTACGCAGTATTTT
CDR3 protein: CSVYSPQRGGQSTQYF